This T cell receptor beta chain comes out of a study of CD8 T cells in ankylosing spondylitis. This clonotype was seen only a few times. Antigen specificity is unknown. Germline V lookup: CDR1 SGHVS, CDR2 FQNEAQ. Trimming took 3 bases from V and 2 from J, leaving 12 bases between them. The CDR3 consists of 15 residues. General study findings and limits: It was reported that disease-linked clones were significantly enriched in matched ankylosing spondylitis synovial fluid. The study identified a TCR beta motif of under ten highly homologous variants that appeared characteristic of ankylosing spondylitis blood. In synovial fluid and blood from reactive arthritis, some motif variants were previously reported.

Molecular-barcoded quantitative 5'-RACE produced these TCR beta libraries. TCRdb passed the 5' RACE reads through MiXCR, listing each CDR3 protein once. The sample yields under 550,000 distinct CDR3 sequences, roughly 26% seen once. The genes are TRBV7-8 and TRBJ2-3; maybe TRBD2 (6 bases). The source is a male donor with ankylosing spondylitis. The sample consisted of blood, either unsorted or a sorted T cell fraction (not recorded which). CDR3 residues: CASSFGAGPTDTQYF. The CDR3 nucleotides read TGTGCCAGCAGCTTTGGGGCGGGACCCACAGATACGCAGTATTTT.